This T cell receptor (beta chain) was captured by sequencing in a study of T cell changes during pregnancy in multiple sclerosis (dated by TCRdb to the late 2010s). Regarding the study in general: In women with multiple sclerosis, the researchers looked at how the T cell repertoire shifted as pregnancy progressed.

Library preparation was by the immunoSEQ multiplex PCR assay. What TCRdb holds here is the immuneACCESS table cut down to in-frame rearrangements. Part of the clones is not present; checked against another copy, under half of the missing clones reflect an unresolved V gene, and the others are unexplained. This sample holds 60,000 to 65,000 clones; roughly 92% were observed only once. More than 1.2% of the sample comes from the top ten. In regard to this clone: It lacks a known antigen. No clone much larger than this one lies a single base away; base qualities are absent.

Sequences SGHRS (CDR1) and YFSETQ (CDR2) are obtained from the germline V gene. The germline V and J ends show losses of 1 base and 6 bases respectively, and no gene match explains 0 bases of the junction. From its cysteine to its phenylalanine, the CDR3 spans 14 amino acids. Left in the record is the CDR3 DNA by itself, 42 bases read in frame from the first base. The starting material was peripheral blood, obtained in the second trimester of pregnancy. This chain joins TRBV5-1 to TRBJ2-1; TRBD2 matches 11 bases in the middle. The TCR originated in a female donor with multiple sclerosis, enrolled in a pregnancy study. Read as DNA, the sequence is TGCGCCAGCAGCTTGACTAGCGGGAGCAATGAGCAGTTCTTC. This gives the protein CASSLTSGSNEQFF.